This T cell receptor (beta chain) was captured by sequencing in a study of cytomegalovirus exposure and HLA in healthy donors. Study outcomes and limitations: An analysis that came later showed most CMV-associated TCR beta chains appearing HLA-restricted. CMV serostatus stood as the only immune exposure information on hand. A later examination showed that TCR association rates differed by HLA locus, with DRB1 most and HLA-C fewest.

The PCR ran on 60 Vbeta and 13 Jbeta primers. Method: immunoSEQ multiplex PCR; TCRdb's copy keeps in-frame clones and lacks some. Seen here are about 270,000 clones, 86% observed once, and the top ten hold roughly 4%. As to this clone: Its antigen is as yet unknown.

With V trimmed by 3 bases and J by 5 bases, 6 bases remained unmatched. Looked up from germline, CDR1 is MNHEY and CDR2 is SVGAGI. This CDR3 contains 16 residues. This TCR was sampled from a man between 40 and 49 years old in good health and CMV-seropositive. V usage is TRBV6-5 and J usage is TRBJ2-2; 10 bases fit TRBD2. The sequencing input was PBMCs. The CDR3 region is CASSYRLAGGTGELFF. CDR3 in DNA: TGTGCCAGCAGTTATCGACTAGCGGGTGGAACCGGGGAGCTGTTTTTT.